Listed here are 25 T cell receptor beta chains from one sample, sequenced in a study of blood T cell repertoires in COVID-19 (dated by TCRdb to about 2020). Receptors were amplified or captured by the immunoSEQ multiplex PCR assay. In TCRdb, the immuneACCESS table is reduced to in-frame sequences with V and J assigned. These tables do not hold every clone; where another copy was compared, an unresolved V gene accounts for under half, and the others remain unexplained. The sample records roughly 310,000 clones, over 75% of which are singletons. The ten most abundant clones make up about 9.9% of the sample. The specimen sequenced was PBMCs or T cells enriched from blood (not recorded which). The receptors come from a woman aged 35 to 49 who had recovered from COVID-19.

This CDR3 is CATSMTGDQPQHF. The CDR3 DNA is TGTGCCACCAGCATGACAGGGGATCAGCCCCAGCATTTT. The V call is TRBV15, the J call TRBJ1-5, with 8 nucleotides matching TRBD1. The CDR3 spans 13 residues. With 4 bases clipped from V and 5 bases from J, the junction kept 1 base outside the gene matches. Per germline, CDR1 LNHNV and CDR2 YYDKDF (reference sequence).

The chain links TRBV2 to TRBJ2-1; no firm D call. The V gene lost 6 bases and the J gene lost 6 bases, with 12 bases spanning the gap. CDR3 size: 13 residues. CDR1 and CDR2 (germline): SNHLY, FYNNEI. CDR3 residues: CASSEFPPNEQFF. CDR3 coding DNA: TGTGCCAGCAGCGAGTTCCCCCCCAATGAGCAGTTCTTC.

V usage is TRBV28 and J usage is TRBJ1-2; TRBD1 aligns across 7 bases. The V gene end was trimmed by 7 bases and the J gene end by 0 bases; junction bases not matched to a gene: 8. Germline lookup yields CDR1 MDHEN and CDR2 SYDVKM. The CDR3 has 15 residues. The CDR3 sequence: CASTRLDRTNYGYTF. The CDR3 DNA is TGTGCCAGCACTCGATTGGACAGGACTAACTATGGCTACACCTTC.

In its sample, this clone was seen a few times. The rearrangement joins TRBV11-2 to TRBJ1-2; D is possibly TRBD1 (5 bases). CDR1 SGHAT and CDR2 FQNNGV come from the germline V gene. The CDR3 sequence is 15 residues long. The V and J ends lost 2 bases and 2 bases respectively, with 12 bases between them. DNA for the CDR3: TGTGCCAGCAGCTTATGGGCAGGGTGGAACTATGGCTACACCTTC. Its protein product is CASSLWAGWNYGYTF. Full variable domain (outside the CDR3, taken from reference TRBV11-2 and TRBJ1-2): EAGVAQSPRYKIIEKRQSVAFWCNPISGHATLYWYQQILGQGPKLLIQFQNNGVVDDSQLPKDRFSAERLKGVDSTLKIQPAKLEDSAVYLCASSLWAGWNYGYTFGSGTRLTVV.

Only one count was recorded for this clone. CDR3 sequence: CASSQGSGRAGGRGYNEQFF. The DNA of the CDR3 is TGCGCCAGCAGCCAAGGTTCCGGCCGAGCGGGGGGCCGTGGCTACAATGAGCAGTTCTTC. V is TRBV4-1 and J is TRBJ2-1, with 9 positions matching TRBD2. Germline V lookup: CDR1 MGHRA, CDR2 YSYEKL. Trimming at V came to 1 base and at J to 3 bases, leaving 16 bases not matched to a gene. This CDR3 comprises 20 residues.

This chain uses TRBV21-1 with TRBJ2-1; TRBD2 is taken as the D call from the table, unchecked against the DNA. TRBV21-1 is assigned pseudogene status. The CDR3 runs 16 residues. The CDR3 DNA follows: TGTGCCAGCAGCAAAGAGATCACTAGCGGAAACAATGAGCAGTTCTTC. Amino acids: CASSKEITSGNNEQFF.

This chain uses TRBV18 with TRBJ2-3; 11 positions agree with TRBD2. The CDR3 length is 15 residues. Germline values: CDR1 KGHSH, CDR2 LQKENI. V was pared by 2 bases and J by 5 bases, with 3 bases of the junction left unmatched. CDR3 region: CASSPGTSGLDTQYF. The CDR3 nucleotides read TGTGCCAGCTCACCAGGGACTAGCGGTTTAGATACGCAGTATTTT.

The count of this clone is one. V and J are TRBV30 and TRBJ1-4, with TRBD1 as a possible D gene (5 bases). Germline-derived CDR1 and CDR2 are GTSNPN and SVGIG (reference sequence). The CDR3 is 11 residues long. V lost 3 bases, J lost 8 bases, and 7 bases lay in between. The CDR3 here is CAWSGGEKLFF. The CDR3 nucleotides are TGTGCCTGGAGCGGGGGGGAAAAACTGTTTTTT.

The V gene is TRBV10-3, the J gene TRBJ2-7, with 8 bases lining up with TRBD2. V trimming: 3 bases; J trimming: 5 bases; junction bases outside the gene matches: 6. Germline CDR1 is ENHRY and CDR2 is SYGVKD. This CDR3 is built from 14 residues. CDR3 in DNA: TGTGCCATCAGTGACCTGGGGACTAGGGACGAGCAGTACTTC. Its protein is CAISDLGTRDEQYF.

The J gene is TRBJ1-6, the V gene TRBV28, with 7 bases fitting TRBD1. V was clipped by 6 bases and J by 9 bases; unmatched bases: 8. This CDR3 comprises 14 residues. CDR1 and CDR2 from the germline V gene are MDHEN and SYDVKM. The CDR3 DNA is TGTGCCAGCAGAGACAGGGTGCGAGGTTCACCCCTCCACTTT. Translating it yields CASRDRVRGSPLHF. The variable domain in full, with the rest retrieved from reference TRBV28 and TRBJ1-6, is DVKVTQSSRYLVKRTGEKVFLECVQDMDHENMFWYRQDPGLGLRLIYFSYDVKMKEKGDIPEGYSVSREKKERFSLILESASTNQTSMYLCASRDRVRGSPLHFGNGTRLTVT.

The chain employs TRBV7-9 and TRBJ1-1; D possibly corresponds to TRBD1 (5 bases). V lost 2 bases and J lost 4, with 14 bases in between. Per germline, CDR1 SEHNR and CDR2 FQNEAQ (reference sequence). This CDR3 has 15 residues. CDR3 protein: CASSLTPGKGTEAFF. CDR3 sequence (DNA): TGTGCCAGCAGCTTAACCCCAGGGAAAGGCACTGAAGCTTTCTTT.

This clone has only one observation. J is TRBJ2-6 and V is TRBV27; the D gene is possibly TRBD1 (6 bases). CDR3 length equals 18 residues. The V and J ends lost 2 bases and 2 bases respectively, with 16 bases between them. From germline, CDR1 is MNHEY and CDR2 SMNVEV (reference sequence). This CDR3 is CASSLRGNRVAGANVLTF. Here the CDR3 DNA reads TGTGCCAGCAGTTTAAGGGGGAACAGGGTCGCTGGGGCCAACGTCCTGACTTTC.

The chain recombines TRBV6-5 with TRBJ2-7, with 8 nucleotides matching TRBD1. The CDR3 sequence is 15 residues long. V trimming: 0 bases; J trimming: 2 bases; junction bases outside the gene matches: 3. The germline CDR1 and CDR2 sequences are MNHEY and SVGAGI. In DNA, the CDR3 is TGTGCCAGCAGTTACTCCTACAGGGGGGCCTACGAGCAGTACTTC. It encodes CASSYSYRGAYEQYF.

The CDR3 bases are TGTGCCAGCAGTTATAGCGGGGGGGCCTTCGATGAGCAGTTCTTC. Its translation: CASSYSGGAFDEQFF. This chain uses TRBV7-2 with TRBJ2-1, with 11 bases fitting TRBD2. This CDR3 has 15 amino acids. V was clipped by 6 bases and J by 8 bases; unmatched bases: 9. CDR1 SGHTA and CDR2 FQGNSA come from the germline V gene.

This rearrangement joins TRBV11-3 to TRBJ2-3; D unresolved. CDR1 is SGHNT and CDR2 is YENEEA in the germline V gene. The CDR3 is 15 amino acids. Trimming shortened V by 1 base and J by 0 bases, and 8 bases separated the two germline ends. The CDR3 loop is CASSLARSSTDTQYF. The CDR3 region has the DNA TGTGCCAGCAGCTTAGCTAGATCTAGCACAGATACGCAGTATTTT.

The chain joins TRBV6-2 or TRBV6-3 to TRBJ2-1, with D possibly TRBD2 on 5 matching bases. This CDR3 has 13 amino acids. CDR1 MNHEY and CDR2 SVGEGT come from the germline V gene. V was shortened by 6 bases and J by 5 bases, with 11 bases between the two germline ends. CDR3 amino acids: CASSGGSHNEQFF. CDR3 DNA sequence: TGTGCCAGCAGCGGAGGTTCCCACAATGAGCAGTTCTTC.

CDR3 sequence: CASLRRGTSGPIDTQYF. DNA for the CDR3: TGTGCCAGTCTCCGGAGGGGGACTAGCGGGCCGATAGATACGCAGTATTTT. V and J are TRBV27 and TRBJ2-3; 12 positions agree with TRBD2. The CDR3 extends over 17 amino acids. Unmatched junction bases numbered 15, after V lost 9 bases and J lost 5 bases. The germline gives CDR1 MNHEY, CDR2 SMNVEV (reference sequence).

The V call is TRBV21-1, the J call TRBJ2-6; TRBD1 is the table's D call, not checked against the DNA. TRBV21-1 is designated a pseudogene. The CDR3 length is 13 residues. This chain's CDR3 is CASSGQGSYVLTF. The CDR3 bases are TGTGCCAGCAGCGGACAGGGTTCCTACGTCCTGACTTTC.

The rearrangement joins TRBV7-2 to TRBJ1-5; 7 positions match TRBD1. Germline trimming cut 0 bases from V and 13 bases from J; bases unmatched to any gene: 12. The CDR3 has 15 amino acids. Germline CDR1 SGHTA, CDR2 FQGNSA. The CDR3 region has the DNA TGTGCCAGCAGCTTAGCGTTAGGGGGCGCAGGTCCGCAGCATTTT. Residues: CASSLALGGAGPQHF. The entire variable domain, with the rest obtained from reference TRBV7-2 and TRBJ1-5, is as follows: GAGVSQSPSNKVTEKGKDVELRCDPISGHTALYWYRQSLGQGLEFLIYFQGNSAPDKSGLPSDRFSAERTGGSVSTLTIQRTQQEDSAVYLCASSLALGGAGPQHFGDGTRLSIL.

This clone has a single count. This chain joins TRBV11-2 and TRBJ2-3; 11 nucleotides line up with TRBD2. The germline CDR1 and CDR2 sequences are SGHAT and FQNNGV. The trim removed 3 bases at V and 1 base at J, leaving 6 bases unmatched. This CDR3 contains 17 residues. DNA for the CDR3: TGTGCCAGCAGCTTTGTAGCGGGGGGGCCAGGCACAGATACGCAGTATTTT. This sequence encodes CASSFVAGGPGTDTQYF.

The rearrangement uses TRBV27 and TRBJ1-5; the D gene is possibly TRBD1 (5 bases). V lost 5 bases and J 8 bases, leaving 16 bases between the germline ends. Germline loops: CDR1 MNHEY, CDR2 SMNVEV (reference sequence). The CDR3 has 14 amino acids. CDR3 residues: CASSPTGYTEPQHF. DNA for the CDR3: TGTGCCAGCAGTCCAACAGGTTATACGGAGCCCCAGCATTTT.

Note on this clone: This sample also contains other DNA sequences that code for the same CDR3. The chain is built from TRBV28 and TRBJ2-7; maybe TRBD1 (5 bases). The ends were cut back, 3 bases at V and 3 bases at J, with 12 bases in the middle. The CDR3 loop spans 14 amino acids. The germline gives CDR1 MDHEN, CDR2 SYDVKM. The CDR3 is CASSFPGQGYEQYF. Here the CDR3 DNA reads TGTGCCAGCAGTTTCCCAGGGCAGGGCTACGAGCAGTACTTC.

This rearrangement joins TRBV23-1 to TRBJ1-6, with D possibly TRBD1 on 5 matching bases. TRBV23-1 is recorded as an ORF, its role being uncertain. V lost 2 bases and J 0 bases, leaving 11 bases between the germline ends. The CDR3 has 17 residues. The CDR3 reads CASSQVHRSSYNSPLHF. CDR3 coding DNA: TGCGCCAGCAGTCAAGTTCACAGGAGCTCCTATAATTCACCCCTCCACTTT.

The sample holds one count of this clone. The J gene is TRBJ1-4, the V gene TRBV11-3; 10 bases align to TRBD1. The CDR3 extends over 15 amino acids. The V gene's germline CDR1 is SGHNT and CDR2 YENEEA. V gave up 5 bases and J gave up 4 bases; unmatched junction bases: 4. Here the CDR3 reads CASSPRTGGNEKLFF. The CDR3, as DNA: TGTGCCAGCAGCCCACGGACAGGGGGTAATGAAAAACTGTTTTTT.

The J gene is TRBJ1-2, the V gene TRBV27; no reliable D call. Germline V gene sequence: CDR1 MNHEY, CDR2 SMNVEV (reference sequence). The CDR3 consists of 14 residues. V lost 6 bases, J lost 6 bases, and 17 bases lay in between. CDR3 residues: CASSLERESNGYTF. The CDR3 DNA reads TGTGCCAGCAGCCTAGAGAGGGAATCGAATGGCTACACCTTC.